This TCR beta chain was captured in a study of T-cell memory formation after mild COVID-19. This clonotype was seen only a few times. MiXCR, run by TCRdb on the 5' RACE reads, gives a single entry per CDR3 protein. The table records approximately 400,000 distinct CDR3 sequences, roughly a quarter of them present only once. The V gene lost 3 bases and the J gene lost 6 bases, with 14 bases spanning the gap. CDR3 length: 14 residues. Germline V gives CDR1 KGHSH, CDR2 LQKENI. Material for sequencing was PBMCs or a T cell subset sorted from them (not recorded which). The clonotype comes from an adult woman who had mild COVID-19 (a few samples of this study predate the infection). Cell type and time point are not known. The chain recombines TRBV18 with TRBJ1-1, with D unresolved. The CDR3 reads CASSPRWSGSEAFF. The CDR3, as DNA: TGTGCCAGCTCACCTAGGTGGTCGGGCTCTGAAGCTTTCTTT.